This T cell receptor beta chain was captured in a study of patients and donors after allogeneic stem cell transplantation. TCRdb called the RT-PCR reads again in MiXCR, with one record for every CDR3 protein. Among 80,000 to 90,000 distinct CDR3 sequences listed, under 50% were seen once. CDR1 and CDR2 from the germline V gene are DFQATT and SNEGSKA (reference sequence). The CDR3 covers 13 residues. Concerning this clonotype itself: One junction end does not reproduce the germline sequence, and a read error may be involved.

The chain recombines TRBV20-1 with TRBJ1-2; TRBD1 agrees at 8 bases. The sample was blood, either unsorted or a sorted T cell fraction (not recorded which). This sequence was found in a human donor who was either an allogeneic HSCT recipient or a stem cell or donor lymphocyte infusion donor (not recorded which). It is not recorded whose cells these are; they may come from a transplant donor. CDR3 sequence reads: CSARDTGGYGYTF. The CDR3 coding sequence is TGCAGTGCTCGAGATACAGGGGGCTATGGCTACACCTTC.